These T cell receptor beta chains were read from a single sample in a study of vaccination and CD4 T cells after COVID-19. The antigens for these receptors are not known. From the PCR reads, TCRdb called clonotypes with MiXCR, one entry per CDR3 protein. This sample has 15,000 to 20,000 distinct CDR3 sequences; 50% to 60% occur once, and the top ten carry 6% to 8%. Sample: CD4+ T cells from blood, cultured in vitro, taken before SARS-CoV-2 vaccination. The source is a human donor who had recovered from COVID-19. Both conserved end residues are part of each CDR3. D genes are given only for firm matches. Not all rows give a size; the values are once, few, many and, for expanded clones, a class.

d_call clone_size j_call v_call cdr3_nt cdr3_aa
- - TRBJ1-3 TRBV5-6 TGTGCCAGCAGCTTGAATGGAAACACCATATATTTT CASSLNGNTIYF
- - TRBJ2-5 TRBV21-1 TGTGCCAGCAGGGGGGGAGCTAGCGGGAGTTTAGAGACCCAGTACTTC CASRGGASGSLETQYF
- few TRBJ1-1 TRBV6-1 TGTGCCAGCAAGAAGGACGGGAGGAGCACTGAAGCTTTCTTT CASKKDGRSTEAFF
- - TRBJ2-1 TRBV15 TGTGCCACCAGCAGTCGGGAGTGGGGCTACAATGAGCAGTTCTTC CATSSREWGYNEQFF
- - TRBJ1-1 TRBV27 TGTGCCAGCAGTCCCCTGGTTGGTGAAGCTTTCTTT CASSPLVGEAFF
- few TRBJ1-3 TRBV20-1 TGCAGTGCTAGAGTCGCGATCTCTGGAAACACCATATATTTT CSARVAISGNTIYF
- few TRBJ2-2 TRBV7-2 TGTGCCAGCAGCTTAAGGTTCGGGGACTCGACCGGGGAGCTGTTTTTT CASSLRFGDSTGELFF
- few TRBJ2-5 TRBV7-8 TGTGCCAGCAGCTTATTAGGGCTAGCAGGGACCCAGTACTTC CASSLLGLAGTQYF
- - TRBJ1-2 TRBV19 TGTGCCAGTAGTAAACTACTCTTGGGACGCCACCGACGTGGCTACACCTTC CASSKLLLGRHRRGYTF
- - TRBJ2-5 TRBV7-6 TGTGCCAGCAGCCCCTCCGGGGCGACTCGTCCTCAAGAGACCCAGTACTTC CASSPSGATRPQETQYF
- few TRBJ2-2 TRBV19 TGTGCCAGTAGTATGGCAGCTAGAATCACCGGGGAGCTGTTTTTT CASSMAARITGELFF
- - TRBJ1-5 TRBV6-5 TGTGCCAGCAGTTACTCGGCGTACTCTCTGCCCCAGCATTTT CASSYSAYSLPQHF
- - TRBJ1-6 TRBV9 TGTGCCAGCAGCGTAGATTCTGGGTGGTCACCCCTCCACTTT CASSVDSGWSPLHF
TRBD1 - TRBJ2-7 TRBV7-9 TGTGCCAGCAGCGTTGACAGGGGAGTAGACGAGCAGTACTTC CASSVDRGVDEQYF
- - TRBJ2-1 TRBV7-3 TGTGCCAGCAGCTTACTAGCATACTCCTACAATGAGCAGTTCTTC CASSLLAYSYNEQFF
- once TRBJ2-7 TRBV2 TGTGCCAGCAGACTGGACAAAGGTCGCGAGCAGTACTTC CASRLDKGREQYF
- once TRBJ1-5 TRBV7-2 TGTGCCAGCAGCTCCTGGACCGATCAGCCCCAGCATTTT CASSSWTDQPQHF
- few TRBJ1-2 TRBV7-2 TGTGCCAGCAGCTTATCGGGCCTGGATAAGTACACCTTC CASSLSGLDKYTF
- - TRBJ2-5 TRBV20-1 TGCAGTGCCCCTCTTAAGGCGACCCAGTACTTC CSAPLKATQYF
- few TRBJ2-3 TRBV20-1 TGCAGTGCTAGCGGGAGCACAGATACGCAGTATTTT CSASGSTDTQYF
- few TRBJ1-5 TRBV20-1 TGCAGTGCTAGAGATCCGGGGGGTAGCAATCAGCCCCAGCATTTT CSARDPGGSNQPQHF
TRBD1 few TRBJ1-2 TRBV7-2 TGTGCCAGCAGCGGAGGACAGGGGGACTATGGCTACACCTTC CASSGGQGDYGYTF
TRBD1 - TRBJ1-4 TRBV6-1 TGTGCCAGCTATCGAGGGACAGGGGGTGAAAAACTGTTTTTT CASYRGTGGEKLFF
- medium-sized TRBJ2-2 TRBV20-1 TGCAGTGCCGACCCCGGCCTCGAAGGGGAGCTGTTTTTT CSADPGLEGELFF
- - TRBJ1-1 TRBV15 TGTGCCACCAGCAGAGATCGGAACAGCCCTCTTGAAGCTTTCTTT CATSRDRNSPLEAFF
- - TRBJ2-3 TRBV24-1 TGTGCCACCAGTGATTCTCGGGGGACCGGAGATACGCAGTATTTT CATSDSRGTGDTQYF
TRBD2 - TRBJ2-7 TRBV28 TGTGCCAGCAGTTTAACTGGGACTAGCGGGACTAACGAGCAGTACTTC CASSLTGTSGTNEQYF
- once TRBJ2-4 TRBV10-3 TGTGCCATCGGTAGCGGCAGGGGGGCCAAAAACATTCAGTACTTC CAIGSGRGAKNIQYF
TRBD1 - TRBJ2-5 TRBV6-2/TRBV6-3 TGTGCCAGCAGTTGGGCAGGGGGAGAGGGGGAGACCCAGTACTTC CASSWAGGEGETQYF
- - TRBJ1-5 TRBV20-1 TGCAGTGCTAGCAACTACGCTGTGACCACTAGCAATCAGCCCCAGCATTTT CSASNYAVTTSNQPQHF
- - TRBJ1-5 TRBV20-1 TGCAGTGCTTCCGATCGGTGGGGGGAAAGCAATCAGCCCCAGCATTTT CSASDRWGESNQPQHF
- few TRBJ1-5 TRBV20-1 TGCAGTGCTAGAGATGTGGCTCTCGCCGGCCAGCCCCAGCATTTT CSARDVALAGQPQHF
TRBD2 medium-sized TRBJ2-7 TRBV6-2/TRBV6-3 TGTGCCAGCAGCGCGGCGTACTCTAGCGGATACGAGCAGTACTTC CASSAAYSSGYEQYF